Listed here are 5 T cell receptor beta chains from one sample, sequenced in a study of blood T cell repertoires in COVID-19. Here immunoSEQ multiplex PCR was the method, and the copy in TCRdb shows in-frame clones only, minus some. The data contain approximately 440,000 clones, 87% of them seen just once; the ten biggest clones take up 0.7%. The source material was PBMCs or T cells enriched from blood (not recorded which). These receptors were obtained from a woman between 18 and 29 years old who had recovered from COVID-19.

The chain joins TRBV2 to TRBJ2-3, with D perhaps TRBD2 (5 bases). V was pared by 7 bases and J by 5 bases, with 13 bases between. The CDR3 length is 13 residues. Germline V CDR1 and CDR2: SNHLY, FYNNEI. As DNA, the CDR3 is TGTGCCAGCACGTCGGAGGATGGAGATACGCAGTATTTT. Encoded protein: CASTSEDGDTQYF.

This chain links TRBV3-1 (or the pseudogene TRBV3-2) with TRBJ2-5; TRBD2 matches at 7 bases. CDR1 LGHDT and CDR2 YNNKEL come from the germline V gene (reference sequence). The V and J ends lost 4 bases and 6 bases, in that order; junction bases with no gene match: 5. This CDR3 has 13 amino acids. CDR3 DNA: TGTGCCAGCAGCCCCGGGGGAGGGCAGACCCAGTACTTC. This codes for CASSPGGGQTQYF.

This clone was detected only once. The chain carries TRBV5-1 and TRBJ2-3; 7 nucleotides match TRBD2. V lost 4 bases, J lost 2 bases, and 7 bases stayed unmatched. CDR3 size: 15 residues. Germline CDR1 SGHRS, CDR2 YFSETQ. The CDR3 loop is CASSAASGNTDTQYF. CDR3 coding DNA: TGCGCCAGCAGCGCGGCTAGCGGAAACACAGATACGCAGTATTTT. The full variable domain, in which reference TRBV5-1 and TRBJ2-3 provide the parts outside the CDR3, is KAGVTQTPRYLIKTRGQQVTLSCSPISGHRSVSWYQQTPGQGLQFLFEYFSETQRNKGNFPGRFSGRQFSNSRSEMNVSTLELGDSALYLCASSAASGNTDTQYFGPGTRLTVL.

The chain recombines TRBV6-5 with TRBJ2-1; D is possibly TRBD2 (5 bases). Per the germline V gene, CDR1 is MNHEY and CDR2 is SVGAGI. The CDR3 is 13 amino acids. Trimming removed 8 bases at V and 7 bases at J, with 15 bases between. CDR3 amino acids: CASSAGLTNEQFF. DNA of the CDR3: TGTGCCAGCTCAGCCGGACTTACTAATGAGCAGTTCTTC.

This clone was seen more than once but under ten times. This rearrangement joins TRBV4-1 to TRBJ2-6; D possibly corresponds to TRBD1 (6 bases). Trimming stripped 4 bases from V and 4 bases from J, with 20 bases between. The CDR3 runs 18 residues. The germline V gene has CDR1 MGHRA and CDR2 YSYEKL. Written as DNA, the CDR3 is TGCGCCAGCAGCCCGCCCTTAGGGGGTTTCGTAGGGGCCAACGTCCTGACTTTC. Its translation: CASSPPLGGFVGANVLTF.